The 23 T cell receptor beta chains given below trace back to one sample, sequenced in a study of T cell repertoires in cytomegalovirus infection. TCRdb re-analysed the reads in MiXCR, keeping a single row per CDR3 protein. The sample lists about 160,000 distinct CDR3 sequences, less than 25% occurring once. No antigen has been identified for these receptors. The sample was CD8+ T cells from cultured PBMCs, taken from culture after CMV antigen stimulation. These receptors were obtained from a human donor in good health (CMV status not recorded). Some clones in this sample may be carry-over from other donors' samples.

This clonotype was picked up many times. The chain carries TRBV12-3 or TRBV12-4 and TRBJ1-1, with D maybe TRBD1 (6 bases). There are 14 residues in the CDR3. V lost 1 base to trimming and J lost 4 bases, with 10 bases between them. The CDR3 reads CASSLGGGATEAFF. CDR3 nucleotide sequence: TGTGCCAGCAGTTTAGGAGGGGGGGCCACTGAAGCTTTCTTT.

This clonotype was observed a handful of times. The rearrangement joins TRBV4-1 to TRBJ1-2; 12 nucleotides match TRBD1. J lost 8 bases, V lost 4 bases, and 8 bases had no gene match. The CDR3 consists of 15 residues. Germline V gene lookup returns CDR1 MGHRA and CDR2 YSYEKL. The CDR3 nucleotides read TGCGCCAGCAGCCTACAGGGACAGGGGGCGAGGGGCTACACCTTC. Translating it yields CASSLQGQGARGYTF.

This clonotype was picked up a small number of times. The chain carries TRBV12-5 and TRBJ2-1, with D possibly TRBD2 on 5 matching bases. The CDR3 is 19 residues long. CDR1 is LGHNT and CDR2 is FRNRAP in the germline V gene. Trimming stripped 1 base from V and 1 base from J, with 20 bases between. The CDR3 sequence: CASGLEFRDPGSSYNEQFF. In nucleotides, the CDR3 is TGTGCTAGTGGTTTGGAATTCCGGGATCCCGGTTCATCCTACAATGAGCAGTTCTTC.

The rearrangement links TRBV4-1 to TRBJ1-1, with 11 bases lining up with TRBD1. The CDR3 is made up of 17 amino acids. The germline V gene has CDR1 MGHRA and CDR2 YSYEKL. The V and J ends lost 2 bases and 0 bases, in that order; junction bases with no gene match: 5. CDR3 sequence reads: CASSQNGQGAMNTEAFF. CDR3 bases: TGCGCCAGCAGCCAAAACGGACAGGGGGCGATGAACACTGAAGCTTTCTTT.

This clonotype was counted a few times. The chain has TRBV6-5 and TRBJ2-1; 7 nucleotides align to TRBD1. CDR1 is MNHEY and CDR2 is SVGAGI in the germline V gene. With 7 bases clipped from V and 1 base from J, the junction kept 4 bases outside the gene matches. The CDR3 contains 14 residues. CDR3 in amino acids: CASTPDRSYNEQFF. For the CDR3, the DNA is TGTGCCAGCACCCCGGACAGGTCCTACAATGAGCAGTTCTTC.

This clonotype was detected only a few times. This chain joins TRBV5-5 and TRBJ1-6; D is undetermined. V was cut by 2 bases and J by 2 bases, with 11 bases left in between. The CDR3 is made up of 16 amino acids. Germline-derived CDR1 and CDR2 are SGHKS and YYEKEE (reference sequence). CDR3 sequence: CASSFGQITYNSPLHF. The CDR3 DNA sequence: TGTGCCAGCAGCTTTGGGCAGATAACCTATAATTCACCCCTCCACTTT.

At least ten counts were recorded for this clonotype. DNA of the CDR3: TGCGCCAGCAGTGTCGACAGTGCGAACACCGGGGAGCTGTTTTTT. Its protein is CASSVDSANTGELFF. The chain is built from TRBV10-1 and TRBJ2-2; tentative D call: TRBD1 (5 bases). CDR1 is WNHNN and CDR2 is SYGVQD in the germline V gene (reference sequence). Trimming removed 4 bases at V and 0 bases at J, with 9 bases between. The CDR3 consists of 15 residues.

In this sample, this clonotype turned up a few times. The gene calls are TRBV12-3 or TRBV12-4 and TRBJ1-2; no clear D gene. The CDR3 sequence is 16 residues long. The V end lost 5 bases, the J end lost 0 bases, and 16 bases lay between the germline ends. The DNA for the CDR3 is TGTGCCAGCAGTCCCCTCGGCCGGGCCTCTAACTATGGCTACACCTTC. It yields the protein CASSPLGRASNYGYTF.

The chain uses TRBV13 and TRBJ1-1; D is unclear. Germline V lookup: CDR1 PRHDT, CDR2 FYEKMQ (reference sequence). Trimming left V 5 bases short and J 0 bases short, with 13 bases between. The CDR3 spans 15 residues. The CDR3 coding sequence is TGTGCCAGCAGCCCTTGGGCCATGATGAACACTGAAGCTTTCTTT. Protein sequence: CASSPWAMMNTEAFF.

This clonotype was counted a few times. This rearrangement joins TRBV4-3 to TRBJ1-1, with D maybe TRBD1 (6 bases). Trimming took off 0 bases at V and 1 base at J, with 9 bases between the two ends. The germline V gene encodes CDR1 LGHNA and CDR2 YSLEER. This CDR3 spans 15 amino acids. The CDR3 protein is CASSQDTGPNTEAFF. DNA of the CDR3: TGCGCCAGCAGCCAAGACACAGGGCCGAACACTGAAGCTTTCTTT.

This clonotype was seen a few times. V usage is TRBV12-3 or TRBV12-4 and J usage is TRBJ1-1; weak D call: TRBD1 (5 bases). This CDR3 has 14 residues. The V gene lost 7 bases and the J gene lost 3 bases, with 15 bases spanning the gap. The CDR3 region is CASTIEGSYTEAFF. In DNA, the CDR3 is TGTGCCAGCACCATCGAGGGGTCTTACACTGAAGCTTTCTTT.

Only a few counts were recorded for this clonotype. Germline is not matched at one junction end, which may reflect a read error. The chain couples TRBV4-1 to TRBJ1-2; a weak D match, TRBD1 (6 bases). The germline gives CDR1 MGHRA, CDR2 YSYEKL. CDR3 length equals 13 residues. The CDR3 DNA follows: TGTGCCAGCAGCCAAGGGGGGGGTAATGGCTACACCTTC. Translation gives CASSQGGGNGYTF.

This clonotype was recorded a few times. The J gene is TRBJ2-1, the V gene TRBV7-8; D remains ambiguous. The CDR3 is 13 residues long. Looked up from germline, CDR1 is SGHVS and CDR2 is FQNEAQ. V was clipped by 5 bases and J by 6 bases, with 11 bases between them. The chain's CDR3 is CASSQRTVNEQFF. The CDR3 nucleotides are TGTGCCAGCAGCCAAAGGACCGTCAATGAGCAGTTCTTC.

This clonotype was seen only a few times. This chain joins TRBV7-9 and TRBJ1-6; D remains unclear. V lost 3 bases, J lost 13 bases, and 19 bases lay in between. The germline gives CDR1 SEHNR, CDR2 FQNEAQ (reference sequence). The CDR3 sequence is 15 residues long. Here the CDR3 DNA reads TGTGCCAGCAGCTTGTCCGACGGGCAAGTGGGGCCCCTCCACTTT. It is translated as CASSLSDGQVGPLHF.

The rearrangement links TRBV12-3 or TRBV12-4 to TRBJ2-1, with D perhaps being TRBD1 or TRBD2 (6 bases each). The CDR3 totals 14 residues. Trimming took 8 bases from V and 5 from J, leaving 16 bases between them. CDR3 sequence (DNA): TGTGCCAGCCTTCGAGGGGGGTTGAACAATGAGCAGTTCTTC. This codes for CASLRGGLNNEQFF.

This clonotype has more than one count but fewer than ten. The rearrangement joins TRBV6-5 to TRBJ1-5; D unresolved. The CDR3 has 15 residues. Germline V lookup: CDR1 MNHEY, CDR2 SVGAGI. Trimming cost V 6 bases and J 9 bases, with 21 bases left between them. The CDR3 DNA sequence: TGTGCCAGCAGCTCCGAATCGCCGTTTGCGGTGCCCCAGCATTTT. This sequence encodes CASSSESPFAVPQHF.

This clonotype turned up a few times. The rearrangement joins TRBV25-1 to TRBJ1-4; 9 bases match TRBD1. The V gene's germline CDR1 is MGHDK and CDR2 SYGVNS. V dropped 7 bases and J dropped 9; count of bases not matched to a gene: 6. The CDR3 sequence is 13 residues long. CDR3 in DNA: TGTGCCAGCACGTTCGGGACAGGGAAAAAACTGTTTTTT. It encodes CASTFGTGKKLFF.

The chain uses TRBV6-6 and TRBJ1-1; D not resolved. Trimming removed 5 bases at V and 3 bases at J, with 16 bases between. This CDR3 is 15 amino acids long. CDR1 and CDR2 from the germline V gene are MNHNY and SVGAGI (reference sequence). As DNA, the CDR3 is TGTGCCAGCAGTGTCTGGCTTAGCGGGGACACTGAAGCTTTCTTT. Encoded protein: CASSVWLSGDTEAFF.

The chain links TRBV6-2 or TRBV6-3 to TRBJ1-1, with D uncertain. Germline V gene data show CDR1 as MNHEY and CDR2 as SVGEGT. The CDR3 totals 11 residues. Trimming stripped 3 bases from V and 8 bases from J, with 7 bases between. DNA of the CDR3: TGTGCCAGCAGTTATGGAGGGGAAGCTTTCTTT. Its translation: CASSYGGEAFF.

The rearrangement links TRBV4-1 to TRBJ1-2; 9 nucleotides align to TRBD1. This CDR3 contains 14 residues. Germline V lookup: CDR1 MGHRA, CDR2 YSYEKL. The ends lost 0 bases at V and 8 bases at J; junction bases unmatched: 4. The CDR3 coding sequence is TGCGCCAGCAGCCAAGAGGGACAGGGACTAGGCTACACCTTC. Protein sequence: CASSQEGQGLGYTF.

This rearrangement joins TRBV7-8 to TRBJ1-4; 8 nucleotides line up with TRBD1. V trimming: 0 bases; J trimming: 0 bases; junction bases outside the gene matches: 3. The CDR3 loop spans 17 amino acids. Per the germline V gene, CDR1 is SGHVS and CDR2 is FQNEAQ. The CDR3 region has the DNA TGTGCCAGCAGCTTAGCACAGGGGGGTACAACTAATGAAAAACTGTTTTTT. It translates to CASSLAQGGTTNEKLFF.

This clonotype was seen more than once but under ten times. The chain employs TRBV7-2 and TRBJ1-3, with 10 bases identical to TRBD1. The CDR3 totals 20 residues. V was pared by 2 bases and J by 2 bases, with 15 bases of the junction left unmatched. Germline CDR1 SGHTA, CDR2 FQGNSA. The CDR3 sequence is CASSLRNPGGGTGAGNTIYF. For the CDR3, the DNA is TGTGCCAGCAGCTTACGAAACCCCGGTGGCGGGACAGGGGCTGGAAACACCATATATTTT. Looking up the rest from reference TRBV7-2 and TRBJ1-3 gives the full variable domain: GAGVSQSPSNKVTEKGKDVELRCDPISGHTALYWYRQSLGQGLEFLIYFQGNSAPDKSGLPSDRFSAERTGGSVSTLTIQRTQQEDSAVYLCASSLRNPGGGTGAGNTIYFGEGSWLTVV.

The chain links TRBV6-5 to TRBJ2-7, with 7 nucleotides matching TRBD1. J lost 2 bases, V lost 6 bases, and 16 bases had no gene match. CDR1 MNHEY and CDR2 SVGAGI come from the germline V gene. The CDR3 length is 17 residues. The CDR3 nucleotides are TGTGCCAGCAGGACTTCACAGGGGTCTATCTTTACCTACGAGCAGTACTTC. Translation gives CASRTSQGSIFTYEQYF.